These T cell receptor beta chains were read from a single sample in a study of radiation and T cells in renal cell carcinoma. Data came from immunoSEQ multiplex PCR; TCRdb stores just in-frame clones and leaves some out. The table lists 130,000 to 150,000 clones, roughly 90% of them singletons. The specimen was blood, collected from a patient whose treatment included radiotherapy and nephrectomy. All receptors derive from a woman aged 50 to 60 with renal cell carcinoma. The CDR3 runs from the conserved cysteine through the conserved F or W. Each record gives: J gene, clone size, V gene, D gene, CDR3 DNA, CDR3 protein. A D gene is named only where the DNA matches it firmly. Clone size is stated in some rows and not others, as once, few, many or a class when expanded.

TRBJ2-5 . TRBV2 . TGTGCCAGCAGGGCCTTTCAAGAGACCCAGTACTTC CASRAFQETQYF
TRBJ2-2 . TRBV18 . TGTGCCAGCTCACCACCTTCAGGGCCCACCGGGGAGCTGTTTTTT CASSPPSGPTGELFF
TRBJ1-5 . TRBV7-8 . TGTGCCAGCAGCTTGGGAGATTTGGGCAATCAGCCCCAGCATTTT CASSLGDLGNQPQHF
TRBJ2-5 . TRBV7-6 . TGTGCCAGCAGCTCCGACAGTCAAGAGACCCAGTACTTC CASSSDSQETQYF
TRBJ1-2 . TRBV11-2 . TGTGCCAGCAGCTTTCAGAGCTATGGCTACACCTTC CASSFQSYGYTF
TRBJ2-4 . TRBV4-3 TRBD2 TGCGCCAGCAGCCAAGAACTAGCGGGGGGAAACATTCAGTACTTC CASSQELAGGNIQYF
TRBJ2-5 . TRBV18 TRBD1 TGTGCCAGCTCCCCCCGGACAGGGGGATCTCCTAGGGAGACCCAGTACTTC CASSPRTGGSPRETQYF
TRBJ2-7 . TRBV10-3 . TGTGCCATCAGAGAAACCTACGAGCAGTACTTC CAIRETYEQYF
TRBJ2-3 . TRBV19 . TGTGCCAGTAATTCGGGAGACCCAACAGATACGCAGTATTTT CASNSGDPTDTQYF
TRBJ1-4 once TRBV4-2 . TGTGCCAGCAGCCCGGGGGCGGGGGCTGAAAAACTGTTTTTT CASSPGAGAEKLFF
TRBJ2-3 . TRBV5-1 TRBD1 TGCGCCAGCAGCTCGACAGGGGGTAGTGGAGATACGCAGTATTTT CASSSTGGSGDTQYF
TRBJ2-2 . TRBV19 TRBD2 TGTGCCAGTAGACAAGCGGGAGTGGGCACCGGGGAGCTGTTTTTT CASRQAGVGTGELFF
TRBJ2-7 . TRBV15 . TGTGCCACCAGCAGAGATCAGGGCGGTTCCTACGAGCAGTACTTC CATSRDQGGSYEQYF
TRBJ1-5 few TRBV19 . TGTGCCAGTAGTAGTTCGCAGGCTAATCAGCCCCAGCATTTT CASSSSQANQPQHF
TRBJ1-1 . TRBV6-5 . TGTGCCAGCAGTTACCGGACGGGACTTGAAGCTTTCTTT CASSYRTGLEAFF
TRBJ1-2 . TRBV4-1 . TGCGCCAGCAGCCAAGTTGGAGCCTATGGCTACACCTTC CASSQVGAYGYTF
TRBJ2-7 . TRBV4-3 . TGCGCCAGCAGCCGTGACAGTGACTCACCCCAGTACTTC CASSRDSDSPQYF
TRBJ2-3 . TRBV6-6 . TGTGCCAGCAGAGATTACCAGGACCTAGATACGCAGTATTTT CASRDYQDLDTQYF
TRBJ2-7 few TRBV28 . TGTGCCAGCAGTTTATACGAGGAGATCGGGTTCTACGAGCAGTACTTC CASSLYEEIGFYEQYF
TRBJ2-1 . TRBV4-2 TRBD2 TGTGCCAGCAGCCAGCCCGGGACTAGCGGGATCAATGAGCAGTTCTTC CASSQPGTSGINEQFF
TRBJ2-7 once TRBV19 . TGTGCCAGTAGTATGGCAGGGAACTCCTACGAGCAGTACTTC CASSMAGNSYEQYF
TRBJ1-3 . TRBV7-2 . TGTGCCAGCAGCCCCGATCATAATGGAAACACCATATATTTT CASSPDHNGNTIYF
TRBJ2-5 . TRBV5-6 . TGTGCCAGCAGCCGGACCCAAGAGACCCAGTACTTC CASSRTQETQYF
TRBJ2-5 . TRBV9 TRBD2 TGTGCCAGCAGCCCCCAAGCGGGAGCGGAGACCCAGTACTTC CASSPQAGAETQYF
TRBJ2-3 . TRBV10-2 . TGCGCCAGCAGTGCCACATATGGGGGAGGTTCCGATACGCAGTATTTT CASSATYGGGSDTQYF
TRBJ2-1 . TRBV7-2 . TGTGCCAGCAGTCCGACTATTCAGCTGGGTGAGCAGTTCTTC CASSPTIQLGEQFF
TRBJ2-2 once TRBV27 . TGTGCCAGTAGCCTACAGGGACCCGGGGAGCTGTTTTTT CASSLQGPGELFF
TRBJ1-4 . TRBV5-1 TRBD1 TGCGCCAGCAGCCTACAGGGGGCTTATGATGAAAAACTGTTTTTT CASSLQGAYDEKLFF
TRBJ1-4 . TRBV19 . TGTGCCAGTAGTATCCGAGTTCAAAATGAAAAACTGTTTTTT CASSIRVQNEKLFF
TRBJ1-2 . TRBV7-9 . TGTGCCAGCAGCTTAGTTGTCTATGGCTACACCTTC CASSLVVYGYTF
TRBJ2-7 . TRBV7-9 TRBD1 TGTGCCAGCAGCCCGGGGACAGGCGGCTCCTACGAGCAGTACTTC CASSPGTGGSYEQYF